What follows describes a single TCR beta chain. Clones were read by immunoSEQ multiplex PCR, and TCRdb kept only the in-frame ones, dropping some. The repertoire consists of 10,000 to 15,000 clones, with about 78% occurring once and the leading ten covering about a third. The sample comes from a study of blood T cell repertoires in COVID-19. Looking at the study overall: Specimens from acute and convalescent COVID-19 originated in the United States, Italy and Spain. In each case, the material was cDNA or gDNA derived from T cells, B-cell-depleted T cells, or PBMCs.

Germline-derived CDR1 and CDR2 are SGHRS and YFSETQ. The CDR3 spans 16 residues. V was pared by 4 bases and J by 2 bases, with 10 bases of the junction left unmatched. Sequenced: peripheral blood. The sequence came from a human donor in a cohort sampled during active COVID-19. This chain connects TRBV5-1 to TRBJ2-5; 8 bases agree with TRBD1. The CDR3 DNA is TGCGCCAGCAGCGCACGGTCGGACAGGGAACAAGAGACCCAGTACTTC. Encoded protein: CASSARSDREQETQYF.